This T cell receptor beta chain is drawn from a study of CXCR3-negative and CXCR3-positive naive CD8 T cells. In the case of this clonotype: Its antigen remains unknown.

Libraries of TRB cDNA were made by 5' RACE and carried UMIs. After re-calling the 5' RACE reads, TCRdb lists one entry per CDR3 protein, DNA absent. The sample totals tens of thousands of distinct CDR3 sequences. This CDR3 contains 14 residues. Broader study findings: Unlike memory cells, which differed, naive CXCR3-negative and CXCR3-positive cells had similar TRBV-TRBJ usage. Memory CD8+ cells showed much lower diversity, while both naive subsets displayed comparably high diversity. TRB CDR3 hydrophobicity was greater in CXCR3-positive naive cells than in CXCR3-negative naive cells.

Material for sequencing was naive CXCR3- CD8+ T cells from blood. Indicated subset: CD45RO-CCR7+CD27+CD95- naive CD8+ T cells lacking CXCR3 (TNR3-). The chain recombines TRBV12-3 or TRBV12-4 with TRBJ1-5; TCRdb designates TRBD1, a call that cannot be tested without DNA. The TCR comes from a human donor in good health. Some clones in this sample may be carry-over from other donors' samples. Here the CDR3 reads CASSLGQGGAPQHF.